The clone carrying this TCR beta chain was picked up many times. TCR beta CDR3 amplification used RNA transcripts. Amplification began with first-round RT-PCR using HTBI primers, then second-round multiplex PCR was performed. One entry per CDR3 protein results from TCRdb running MiXCR on the multiplex PCR reads. The data show more than 1,000,000 distinct CDR3 sequences, about 35% seen once. The sample comes from a study of Graves' ophthalmopathy and Graves' hyperthyroidism. Included hyperthyroidism patients were aged 18 to 65 and newly diagnosed (under 2 months' duration). Trimming pared 2 bases from V and 0 bases from J, leaving 14 bases between. Per the germline V gene, CDR1 is DFQATT and CDR2 is SNEGSKA (reference sequence). The CDR3 totals 15 residues.

This receptor was obtained from an adult man with Graves' hyperthyroidism. The sample was peripheral blood or thyroid tissue (not recorded which). The rearrangement uses TRBV20-1 and TRBJ2-7, with D maybe TRBD1 (5 bases). CDR3 bases: TGCAGTGCTAGAAGGGGTCATTCTAGCTCCTACGAGCAGTACTTC. Amino acids: CSARRGHSSSYEQYF.